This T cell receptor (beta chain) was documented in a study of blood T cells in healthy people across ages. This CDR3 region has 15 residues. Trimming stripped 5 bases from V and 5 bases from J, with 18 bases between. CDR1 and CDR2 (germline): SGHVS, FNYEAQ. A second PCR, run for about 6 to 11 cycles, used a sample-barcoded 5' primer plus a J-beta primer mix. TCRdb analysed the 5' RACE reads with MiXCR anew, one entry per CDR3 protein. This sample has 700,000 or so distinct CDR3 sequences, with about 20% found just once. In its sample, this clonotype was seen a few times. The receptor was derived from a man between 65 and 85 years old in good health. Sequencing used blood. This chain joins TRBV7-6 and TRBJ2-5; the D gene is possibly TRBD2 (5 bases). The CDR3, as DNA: TGTGCCAGCAGCCCGGAGGAGCTTTTCTTCGAGACCCAGTACTTC. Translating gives CASSPEELFFETQYF.